This TCR beta chain was profiled in a study of shared clonotypes between healthy human individuals. The study's findings and limits: In several donors, around 4.8% of naive CD4 clonotypes appeared in common.

Sorted-subset replicate PCR reactions were performed with about 200 ng DNA, corresponding to roughly 30,000 T cell genomes. Original analysis: ImmunoSEQ output held junction-only sequences without quality scores, so filtering differed. Generated by immunoSEQ multiplex PCR, the TCRdb table keeps only in-frame clones and is missing some. The D gene and trimming were derived from the DNA, and the V and J assignments and clone size from that table. Among hundreds of thousands of clones, 92% were seen once, and the ten largest hold 24%. Naive CD8 cells lacked CD45RO, underwent positive selection for CCR7 and left out terminally differentiated effector memory CD45RA+ cells. Concerning this clone: Its specificity is unknown. This CDR3 is also generated by other DNA sequences in the sample.

The germline gives CDR1 SGDLS, CDR2 YYNGEE. The CDR3 totals 13 residues. V lost 0 bases and J 3 bases, leaving 5 bases between the germline ends. Source material: naive CD8+ T cells sorted from blood. The V gene is TRBV9, the J gene TRBJ2-3, with TRBD2 as a possible D gene (5 bases). The clonotype originates from a man aged 30 to 39 in good health. The CDR3 sequence is CASSVAGTDTQYF. CDR3 DNA: TGTGCCAGCAGCGTAGCGGGGACAGATACGCAGTATTTT.